The TCR beta chain described here comes from a study of blood T cell repertoires in COVID-19. Overall study: Acute and convalescent COVID-19 specimens originated in the United States, Italy and Spain.

There are a few counts of this clone. Germline V CDR1 and CDR2: SNHLY, FYNNEI. The ends were cut back, 7 bases at V and 1 base at J, with 16 bases in the middle. The CDR3 runs 15 residues. Libraries were prepared by immunoSEQ multiplex PCR; TCRdb keeps only in-frame clonotypes and omits some of them. The sample consists of around 250,000 clones, around nine tenths of them appearing once. V gene TRBV2 combines with J gene TRBJ1-1; TRBD1 is a possible D gene (5 bases). Source material: peripheral blood. The sequence came from a woman aged 70 to 79 with active or convalescent COVID-19. The CDR3 sequence is CASKGVAGQNTEAFF. In nucleotides, the CDR3 is TGTGCCAGCAAAGGGGTAGCGGGGCAGAACACTGAAGCTTTCTTT.